Listed here are 10 T cell receptor beta chains from one sample, sequenced in a study of T cells in localized non-small cell lung cancer. Generated by immunoSEQ multiplex PCR, the TCRdb table keeps only in-frame clones and is missing some. Counted here are about 39,000 clones, about four fifths occurring once; the ten biggest clones make up under 45%. The sequencing used PBMCs, collected before any cancer treatment. The receptors were sampled from a woman aged 35 to 70 with stage II squamous cell lung carcinoma.

This clone came up once. The CDR3 DNA reads TGCAGCGTTGTTTTCTGGCTAGGAGGGATCACAGATACGCAGTATTTT. Translated: CSVVFWLGGITDTQYF. The rearrangement uses TRBV29-1 and TRBJ2-3; D perhaps matches TRBD2 (6 bases). V was cut by 4 bases and J by 2 bases, with 19 bases left in between. The CDR3 covers 16 residues. Germline V gene sequence: CDR1 SQVTM, CDR2 ANQGSEA.

The rearrangement uses TRBV5-4 and TRBJ2-2; D is perhaps TRBD2 (7 bases). This CDR3 contains 16 residues. Trimming left V 6 bases short and J 2 bases short, with 17 bases between. The germline V gene has CDR1 SGHNT and CDR2 YYREEE (reference sequence). In DNA form, the CDR3 reads TGTGCCAGCACCCTGAAGGGGGGGGCCAACACCGGGGAGCTGTTTTTT. This encodes CASTLKGGANTGELFF.

V and J are TRBV4-2 and TRBJ1-2; no reliable D call. From germline, CDR1 is LGHNA and CDR2 YNFKEQ. V was clipped by 0 bases and J by 8 bases, with 10 bases between them. The CDR3 sequence is 13 residues long. Written as DNA, the CDR3 is TGTGCCAGCAGCCAAGATGTCGACACGGGCTACACCTTC. It translates to CASSQDVDTGYTF.

The chain uses TRBV6-5 and TRBJ2-7, with D perhaps given as TRBD1 or TRBD2 (5 bases each). CDR1 and CDR2 (germline): MNHEY, SVGAGI. The CDR3 length is 13 residues. Between the trimmed V and J ends, which lost 6 bases and 3 bases, there was a span of 12 bases. DNA for the CDR3: TGTGCCAGCAGGGGGACCTTAAACTACGAGCAGTACGTC. Protein product: CASRGTLNYEQYV.

This chain uses TRBV14 with TRBJ2-7, with no clear D. Germline V gene sequence: CDR1 SGHDN, CDR2 FVKESK. The CDR3 is made up of 13 amino acids. V lost 8 bases and J lost 2, with 13 bases in between. CDR3 amino acids: CASRPAEAYEQYF. As DNA, the CDR3 is TGTGCCAGCCGCCCCGCCGAGGCCTACGAGCAGTACTTC.

The chain uses TRBV16 and TRBJ2-5; possibly TRBD1 for D (6 bases). The CDR3 length is 14 residues. The V end lost 3 bases, the J end lost 2 bases, and 10 bases lay between the germline ends. Germline loops: CDR1 KGHSY, CDR2 FQNENV. The CDR3 here is CASSHRDIQETQYF. CDR3 sequence (DNA): TGTGCCAGCAGCCATCGGGACATACAAGAGACCCAGTACTTC.

This chain joins TRBV18 and TRBJ2-5; tentatively, D is TRBD1 (5 bases). This CDR3 is 14 amino acids long. The germline V and J ends were trimmed by 5 bases and 2 bases, with 12 bases remaining between them. Germline V gene sequence: CDR1 KGHSH, CDR2 LQKENI. The CDR3 DNA reads as TGTGCCAGCTCAGCACGGACAACTCAAGAGACCCAGTACTTC. Encoded protein: CASSARTTQETQYF.

J is TRBJ2-7 and V is TRBV5-6, with D hard to call. Germline-derived CDR1 and CDR2 are SGHDT and YYEEEE. The V and J ends lost 4 bases and 3 bases respectively, with 11 bases between them. The CDR3 totals 13 residues. DNA for the CDR3: TGTGCCAGCAGCCCAAGCCCCTTCTACGAGCAGTACTTC. Residues: CASSPSPFYEQYF.

The CDR3 loop is CASSSSFRGNQPQHF. CDR3 nucleotide sequence: TGTGCCAGCAGCTCTTCCTTCCGGGGAAATCAGCCCCAGCATTTT. V is TRBV6-6 and J is TRBJ1-5; the D is unclear. Deletions cut 6 bases from V and 4 bases from J, with 16 bases between. In germline, CDR1 is MNHNY, CDR2 SVGAGI (reference sequence). This CDR3 is built from 15 residues.

V and J are TRBV2 and TRBJ2-2; TRBD2 aligns across 8 bases. Germline values: CDR1 SNHLY, CDR2 FYNNEI. Germline trimming cut 1 base from V and 5 bases from J; bases unmatched to any gene: 3. The CDR3 covers 15 residues. CDR3 DNA sequence: TGTGCCAGCAGTGAAGTGGCGGGGGGAACCGGGGAGCTGTTTTTT. It encodes CASSEVAGGTGELFF.